The entry below describes one T cell receptor beta chain. The antigen is not known. These data are taken from a study of cytomegalovirus exposure and HLA in healthy donors. The wider study: The roughly 110 validation repertoires were reported in a later analysis to have been generated on the same platform as the approximately 700 first-cohort repertoires.

TCRdb keeps only in-frame clones here, not all; method: immunoSEQ multiplex PCR. Of 160,000 or so clones listed, about four fifths were seen once; the top ten hold around 9.6%. Germline lookup yields CDR1 SEHNR and CDR2 FQNEAQ (reference sequence). The CDR3 covers 11 residues. V lost 5 bases, J lost 6 bases, and 5 bases lay in between. Study outcomes and limitations: Among the CMV-associated chains, a few were confirmed in vitro as specific for CMV antigens. According to a subsequent analysis, TCR clusters from the first cohort were inclined to appear together in the roughly 110 validation repertoires. The study designated roughly 160 TCR beta chains cytomegalovirus-associated.

This receptor was obtained from a man aged 25 to 45 in good health and CMV-seropositive. The sample comprised PBMCs. The chain uses TRBV7-9 and TRBJ2-1; D unclear. The CDR3 coding sequence is TGTGCCAGCAGCCGCGCCAATGAGCAGTTCTTC. Its protein product is CASSRANEQFF.